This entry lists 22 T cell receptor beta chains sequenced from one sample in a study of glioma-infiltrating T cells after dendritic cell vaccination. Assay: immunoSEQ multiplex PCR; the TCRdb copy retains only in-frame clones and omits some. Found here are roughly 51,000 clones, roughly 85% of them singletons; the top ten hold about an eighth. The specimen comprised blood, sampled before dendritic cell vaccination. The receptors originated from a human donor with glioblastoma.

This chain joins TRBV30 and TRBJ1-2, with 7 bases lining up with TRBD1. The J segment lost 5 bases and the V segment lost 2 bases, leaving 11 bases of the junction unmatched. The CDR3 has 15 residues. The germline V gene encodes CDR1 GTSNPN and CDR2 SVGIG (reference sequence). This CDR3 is CAWSPETGLAYGYTF. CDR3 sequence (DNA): TGTGCCTGGAGTCCAGAGACAGGGTTGGCGTATGGCTACACCTTC.

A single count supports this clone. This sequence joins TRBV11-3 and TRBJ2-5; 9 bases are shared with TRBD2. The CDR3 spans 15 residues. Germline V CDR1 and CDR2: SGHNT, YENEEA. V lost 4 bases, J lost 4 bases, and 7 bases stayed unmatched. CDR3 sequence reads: CASSSRAGGAETQYF. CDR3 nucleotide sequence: TGTGCCAGCAGCTCCAGGGCGGGAGGGGCAGAGACCCAGTACTTC.

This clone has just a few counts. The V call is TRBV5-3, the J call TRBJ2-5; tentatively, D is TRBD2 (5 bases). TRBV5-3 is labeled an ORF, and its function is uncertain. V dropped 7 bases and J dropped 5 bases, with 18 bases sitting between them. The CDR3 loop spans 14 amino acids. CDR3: CARGSGLTDETQYF. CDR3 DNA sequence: TGTGCCAGAGGGAGCGGCCTCACAGACGAGACCCAGTACTTC.

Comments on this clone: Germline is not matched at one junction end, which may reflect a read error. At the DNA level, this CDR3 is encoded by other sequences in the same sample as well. DNA for the CDR3: TGTGCCAGCAGTTTCTCGTTCGGGGACACTGAGGCTTTCTTT. Protein sequence: CASSFSFGDTEAFF. The rearrangement uses TRBV27 and TRBJ1-1; tentatively, D is TRBD1 (6 bases). The CDR3 consists of 14 residues. In germline, CDR1 is MNHEY, CDR2 SMNVEV (reference sequence).

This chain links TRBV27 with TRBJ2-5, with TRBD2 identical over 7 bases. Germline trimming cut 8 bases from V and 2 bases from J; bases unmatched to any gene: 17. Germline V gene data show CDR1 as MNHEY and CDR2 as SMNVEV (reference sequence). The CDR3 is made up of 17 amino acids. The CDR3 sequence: CASSPWGSAGRQETQYF. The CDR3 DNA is TGTGCCAGCTCTCCCTGGGGGTCGGCCGGGAGGCAAGAGACCCAGTACTTC.

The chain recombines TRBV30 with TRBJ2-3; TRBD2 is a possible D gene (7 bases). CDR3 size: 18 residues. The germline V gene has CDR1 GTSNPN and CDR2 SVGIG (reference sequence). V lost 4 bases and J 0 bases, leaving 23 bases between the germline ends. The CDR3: CAWKGTRGGLSSTDTQYF. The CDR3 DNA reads TGTGCCTGGAAGGGGACGAGGGGGGGCCTTTCTAGCACAGATACGCAGTATTTT.

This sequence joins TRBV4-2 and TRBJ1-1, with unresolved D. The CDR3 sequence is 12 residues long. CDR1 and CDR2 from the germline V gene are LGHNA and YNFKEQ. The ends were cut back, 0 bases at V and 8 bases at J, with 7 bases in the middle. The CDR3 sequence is CASSQDLREAFF. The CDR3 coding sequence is TGTGCCAGCAGCCAAGATCTCAGGGAAGCTTTCTTT.

The CDR3 here is CASTFSGGVQETQYF. The CDR3 DNA reads as TGTGCCAGTACATTTAGCGGGGGCGTCCAAGAGACCCAGTACTTC. The J gene is TRBJ2-5, the V gene TRBV19; 9 bases match TRBD2. Germline trimming cut 7 bases from V and 1 base from J; bases unmatched to any gene: 7. The CDR3 sequence is 15 residues long. CDR1 is LNHDA, CDR2 SQIVND, per germline (reference sequence).

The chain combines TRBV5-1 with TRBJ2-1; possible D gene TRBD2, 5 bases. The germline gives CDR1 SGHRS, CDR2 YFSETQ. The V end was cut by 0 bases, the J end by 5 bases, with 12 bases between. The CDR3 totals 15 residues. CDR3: CASSLEGQTNNEQFF. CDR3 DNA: TGCGCCAGCAGCTTGGAAGGCCAGACTAACAATGAGCAGTTCTTC.

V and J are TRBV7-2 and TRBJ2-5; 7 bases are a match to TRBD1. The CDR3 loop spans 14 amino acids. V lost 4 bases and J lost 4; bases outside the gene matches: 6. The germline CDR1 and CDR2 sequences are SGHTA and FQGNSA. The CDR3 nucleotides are TGTGCCAGCAGCTGGGACAGCCCCAGAGAGACCCAGTACTTC. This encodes CASSWDSPRETQYF.

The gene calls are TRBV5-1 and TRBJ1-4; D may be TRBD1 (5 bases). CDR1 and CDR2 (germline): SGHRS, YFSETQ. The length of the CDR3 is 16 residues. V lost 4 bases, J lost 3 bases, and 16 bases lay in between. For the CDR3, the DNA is TGCGCCAGCAGCGGGGCCTTCTCCCCACCTAATGAAAAACTGTTTTTT. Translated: CASSGAFSPPNEKLFF.

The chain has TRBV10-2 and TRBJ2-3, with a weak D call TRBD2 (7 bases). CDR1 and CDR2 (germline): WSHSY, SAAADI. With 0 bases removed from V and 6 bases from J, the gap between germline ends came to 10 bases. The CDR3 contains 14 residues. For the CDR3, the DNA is TGCGCCAGCAGTGAGTCGGGGGGGCGGGATACGCAGTATTTT. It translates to CASSESGGRDTQYF.

The CDR3 spells CASSVGGTGGYEQFF. DNA of the CDR3: TGTGCCAGCAGCGTAGGAGGGACAGGGGGCTATGAGCAGTTCTTC. The genes are TRBV9 and TRBJ2-1; 12 bases line up with TRBD1. The CDR3 is 15 amino acids. CDR1 and CDR2 (germline): SGDLS, YYNGEE. The trim removed 0 bases at V and 8 bases at J, leaving 3 bases unmatched.

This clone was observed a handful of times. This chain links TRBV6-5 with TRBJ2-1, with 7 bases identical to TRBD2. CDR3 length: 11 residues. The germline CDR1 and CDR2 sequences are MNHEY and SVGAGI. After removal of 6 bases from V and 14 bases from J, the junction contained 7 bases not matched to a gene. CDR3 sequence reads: CASSLGRDEFF. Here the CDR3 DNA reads TGTGCCAGCAGCTTAGGGAGGGACGAGTTCTTC.

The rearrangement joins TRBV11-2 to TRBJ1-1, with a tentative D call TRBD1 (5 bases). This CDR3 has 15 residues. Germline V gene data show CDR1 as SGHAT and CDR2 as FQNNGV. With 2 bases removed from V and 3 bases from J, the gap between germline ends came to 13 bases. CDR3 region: CASSLRRGRDTEAFF. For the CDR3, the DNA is TGTGCCAGCAGCTTAAGGAGGGGACGGGACACTGAAGCTTTCTTT.

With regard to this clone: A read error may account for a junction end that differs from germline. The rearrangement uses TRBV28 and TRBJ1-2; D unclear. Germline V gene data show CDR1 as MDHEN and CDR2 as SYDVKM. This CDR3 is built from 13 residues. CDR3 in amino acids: CASRLLQHYGYTF. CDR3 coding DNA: TGTGCCAGCAGATTATTACAGCACTATGGCTACACCTTC.

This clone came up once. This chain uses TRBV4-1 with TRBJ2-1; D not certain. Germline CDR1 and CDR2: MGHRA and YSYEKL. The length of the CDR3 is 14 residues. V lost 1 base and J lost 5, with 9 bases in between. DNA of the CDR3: TGCGCCAGCAGCCAAGTGGGCGATCACAATGAGCAGTTCTTC. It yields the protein CASSQVGDHNEQFF.

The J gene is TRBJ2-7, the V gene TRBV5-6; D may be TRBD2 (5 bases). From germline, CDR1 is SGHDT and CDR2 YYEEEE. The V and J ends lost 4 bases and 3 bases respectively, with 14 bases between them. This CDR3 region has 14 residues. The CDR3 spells CASSRSGLGYEQYF. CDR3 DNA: TGTGCCAGCAGCCGCAGTGGACTTGGCTACGAGCAGTACTTC. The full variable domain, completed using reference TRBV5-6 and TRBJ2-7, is DAGVTQSPTHLIKTRGQQVTLRCSPKSGHDTVSWYQQALGQGPQFIFQYYEEEERQRGNFPDRFSGHQFPNYSSELNVNALLLGDSALYLCASSRSGLGYEQYFGPGTRLTVT.

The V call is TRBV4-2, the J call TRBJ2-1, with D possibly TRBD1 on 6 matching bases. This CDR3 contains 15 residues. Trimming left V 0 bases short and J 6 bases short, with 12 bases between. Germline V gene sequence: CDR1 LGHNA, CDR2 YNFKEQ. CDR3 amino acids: CASSQDRGLGNEQFF. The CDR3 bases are TGTGCCAGCAGCCAAGACAGGGGATTGGGCAATGAGCAGTTCTTC.

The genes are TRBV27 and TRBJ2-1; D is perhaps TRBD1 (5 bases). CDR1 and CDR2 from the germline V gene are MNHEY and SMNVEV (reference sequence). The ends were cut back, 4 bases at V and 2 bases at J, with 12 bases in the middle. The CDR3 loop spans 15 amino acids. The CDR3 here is CASSSRVRTYNEQFF. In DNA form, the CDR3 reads TGTGCCAGCAGTTCCAGGGTCAGGACCTACAATGAGCAGTTCTTC.

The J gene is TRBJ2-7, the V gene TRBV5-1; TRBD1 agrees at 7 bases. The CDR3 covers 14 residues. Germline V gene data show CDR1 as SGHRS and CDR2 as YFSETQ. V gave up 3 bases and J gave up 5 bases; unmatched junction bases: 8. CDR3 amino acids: CASSWRQGNDEQYF. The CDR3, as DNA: TGCGCCAGCAGCTGGAGACAGGGAAACGACGAGCAGTACTTC.

CDR3 sequence: CASRRTAKETQYF. The CDR3 DNA reads TGTGCCAGCAGACGGACAGCTAAAGAGACCCAGTACTTC. The chain recombines TRBV6-5 with TRBJ2-5; possibly TRBD1 for D (6 bases). Germline values: CDR1 MNHEY, CDR2 SVGAGI. CDR3 size: 13 residues. The germline V and J ends were trimmed by 6 bases and 3 bases, with 11 bases remaining between them.